The clone carrying this TCR beta chain has ten or more counts. Arm-PCR of CDR3 regions and iRepertoire HTBI primers were the basis on which TCR beta libraries were built. TCRdb fed the multiplex PCR reads into MiXCR, producing one record per CDR3 protein. The sample contains a few hundred thousand distinct CDR3 sequences, about 14% of which appear only once. Germline V lookup: CDR1 SGHAT, CDR2 FQNNGV. CDR3 length: 15 amino acids. Trimming pared 1 base from V and 0 bases from J, leaving 9 bases between. The sample comes from a study of regulatory T cells in long-lasting Graves disease. Described time point: newly diagnosed GD, antithyroid drugs for less than 3 months. Generation of the TCR library employed RNA extracted from PBMCs. A volume of around 9.9 milliliters of peripheral blood was collected in EDTA tubes. The sample also formed part of further work on T cells in Graves' hyperthyroidism and ophthalmopathy. This second report adds: In the blood, most expanded thyroid clonotypes above 0.001 appeared as well.

The specimen comprised peripheral blood mononuclear cells (PBMCs), sampled at new diagnosis, from a patient treated with antithyroid drugs. The origin of this receptor is a woman in her forties or fifties with Graves disease. The chain joins TRBV11-2 to TRBJ1-1; D not resolved. CDR3 in DNA: TGTGCCAGCAGCTTAGGAGGTTACATGAACACTGAAGCTTTCTTT. Translating it yields CASSLGGYMNTEAFF.